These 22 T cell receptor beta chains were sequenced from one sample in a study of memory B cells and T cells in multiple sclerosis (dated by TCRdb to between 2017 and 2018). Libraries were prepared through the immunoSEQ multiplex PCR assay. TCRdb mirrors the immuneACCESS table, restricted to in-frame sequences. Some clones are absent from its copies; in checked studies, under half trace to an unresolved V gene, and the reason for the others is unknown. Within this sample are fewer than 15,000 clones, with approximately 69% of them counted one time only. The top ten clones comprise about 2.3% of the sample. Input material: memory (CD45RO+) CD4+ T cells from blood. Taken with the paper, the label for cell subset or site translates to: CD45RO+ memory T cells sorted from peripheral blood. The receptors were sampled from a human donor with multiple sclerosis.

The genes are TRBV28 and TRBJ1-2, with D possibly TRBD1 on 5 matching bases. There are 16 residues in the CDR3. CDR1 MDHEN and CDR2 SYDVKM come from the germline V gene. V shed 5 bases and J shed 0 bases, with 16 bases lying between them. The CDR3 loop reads CASSPPGLQANYGYTF. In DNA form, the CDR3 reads TGTGCCAGCAGTCCTCCGGGACTCCAAGCTAACTATGGCTACACCTTC.

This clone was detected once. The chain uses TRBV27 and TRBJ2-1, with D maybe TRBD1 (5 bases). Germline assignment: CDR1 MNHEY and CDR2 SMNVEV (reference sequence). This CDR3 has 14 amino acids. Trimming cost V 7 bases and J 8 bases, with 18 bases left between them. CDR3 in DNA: TGTGCCAGCACTCCAAGAAGGGGTATATATGAGCAGTTCTTC. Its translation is CASTPRRGIYEQFF.

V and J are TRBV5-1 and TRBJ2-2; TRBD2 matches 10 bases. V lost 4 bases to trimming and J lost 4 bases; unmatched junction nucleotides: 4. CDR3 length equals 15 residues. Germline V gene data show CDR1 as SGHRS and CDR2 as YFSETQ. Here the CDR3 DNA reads TGCGCCAGCAGCGCTAGCGGGAGAAGCACCGGGGAGCTGTTTTTT. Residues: CASSASGRSTGELFF. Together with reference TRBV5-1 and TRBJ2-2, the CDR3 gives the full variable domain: KAGVTQTPRYLIKTRGQQVTLSCSPISGHRSVSWYQQTPGQGLQFLFEYFSETQRNKGNFPGRFSGRQFSNSRSEMNVSTLELGDSALYLCASSASGRSTGELFFGEGSRLTVL.

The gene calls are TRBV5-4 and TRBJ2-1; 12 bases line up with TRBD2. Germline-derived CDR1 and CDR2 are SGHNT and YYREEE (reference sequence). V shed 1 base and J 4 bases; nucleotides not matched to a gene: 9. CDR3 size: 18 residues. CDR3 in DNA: TGTGCCAGCAGCTTGCCGGTGACTAGCGGGAGTCGATACAATGAGCAGTTCTTC. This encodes CASSLPVTSGSRYNEQFF. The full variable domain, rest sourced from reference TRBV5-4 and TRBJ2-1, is ETGVTQSPTHLIKTRGQQVTLRCSSQSGHNTVSWYQQALGQGPQFIFQYYREEENGRGNFPPRFSGLQFPNYSSELNVNALELDDSALYLCASSLPVTSGSRYNEQFFGPGTRLTVL.

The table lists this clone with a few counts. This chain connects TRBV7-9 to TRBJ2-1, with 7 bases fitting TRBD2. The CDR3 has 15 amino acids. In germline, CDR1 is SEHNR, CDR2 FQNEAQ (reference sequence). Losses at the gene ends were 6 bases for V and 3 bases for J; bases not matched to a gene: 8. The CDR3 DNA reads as TGTGCCAGCAGTAGCCGGGACTACGACTACAATGAGCAGTTCTTC. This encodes CASSSRDYDYNEQFF.

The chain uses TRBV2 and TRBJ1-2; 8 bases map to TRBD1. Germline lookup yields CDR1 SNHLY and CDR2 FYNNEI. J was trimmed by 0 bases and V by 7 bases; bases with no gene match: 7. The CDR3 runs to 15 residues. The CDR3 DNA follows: TGTGCCAGCAATTCACAGGGGGGAGCTAACTATGGCTACACCTTC. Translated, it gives CASNSQGGANYGYTF.

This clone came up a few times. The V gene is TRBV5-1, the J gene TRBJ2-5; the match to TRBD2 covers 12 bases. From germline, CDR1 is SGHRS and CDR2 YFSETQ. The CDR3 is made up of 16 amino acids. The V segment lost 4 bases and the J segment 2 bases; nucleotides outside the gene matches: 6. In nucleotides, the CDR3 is TGCGCCAGCAGCAATGGACTAGCGGGAACACAAGAGACCCAGTACTTC. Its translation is CASSNGLAGTQETQYF.

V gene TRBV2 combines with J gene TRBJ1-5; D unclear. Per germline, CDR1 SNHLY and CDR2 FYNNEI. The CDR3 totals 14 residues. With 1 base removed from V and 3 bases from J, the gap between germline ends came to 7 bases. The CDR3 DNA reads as TGTGCCAGCAGTGAAGGGGCCCTCAATCAGCCCCAGCATTTT. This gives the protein CASSEGALNQPQHF.

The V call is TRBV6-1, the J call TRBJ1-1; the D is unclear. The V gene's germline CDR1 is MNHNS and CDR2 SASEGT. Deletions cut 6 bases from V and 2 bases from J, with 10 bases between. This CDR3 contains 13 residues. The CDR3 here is CASRATDNTEAFF. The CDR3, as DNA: TGTGCCAGCAGAGCAACAGATAACACTGAAGCTTTCTTT.

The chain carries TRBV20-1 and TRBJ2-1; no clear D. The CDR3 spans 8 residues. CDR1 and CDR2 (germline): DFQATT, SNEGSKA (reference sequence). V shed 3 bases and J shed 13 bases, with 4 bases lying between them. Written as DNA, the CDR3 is TGCAGTGCTAGTCATCAGTTCTTC. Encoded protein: CSASHQFF.

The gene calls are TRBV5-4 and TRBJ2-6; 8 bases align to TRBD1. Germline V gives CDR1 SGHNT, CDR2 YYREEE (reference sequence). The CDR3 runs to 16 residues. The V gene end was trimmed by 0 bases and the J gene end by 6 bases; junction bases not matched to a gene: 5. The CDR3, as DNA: TGTGCCAGCAGCTTGGGGACAGGGAAGTTGGCCAACGTCCTGACTTTC. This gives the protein CASSLGTGKLANVLTF.

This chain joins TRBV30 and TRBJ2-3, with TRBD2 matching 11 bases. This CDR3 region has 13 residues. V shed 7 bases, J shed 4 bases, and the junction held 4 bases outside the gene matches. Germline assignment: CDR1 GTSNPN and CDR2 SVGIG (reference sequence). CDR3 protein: CALAGGPSDTQYF. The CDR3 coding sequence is TGTGCCTTAGCGGGAGGGCCCTCAGATACGCAGTATTTT.

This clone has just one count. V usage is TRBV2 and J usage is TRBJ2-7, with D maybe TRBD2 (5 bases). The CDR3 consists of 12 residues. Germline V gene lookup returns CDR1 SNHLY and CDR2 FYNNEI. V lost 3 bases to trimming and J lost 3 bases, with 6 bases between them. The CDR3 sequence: CASSDRGYEQYF. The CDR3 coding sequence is TGTGCCAGCAGTGATCGGGGCTACGAGCAGTACTTC. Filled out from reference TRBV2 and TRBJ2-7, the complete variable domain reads EPEVTQTPSHQVTQMGQEVILRCVPISNHLYFYWYRQILGQKVEFLVSFYNNEISEKSEIFDDQFSVERPDGSNFTLKIRSTKLEDSAMYFCASSDRGYEQYFGPGTRLTVT.

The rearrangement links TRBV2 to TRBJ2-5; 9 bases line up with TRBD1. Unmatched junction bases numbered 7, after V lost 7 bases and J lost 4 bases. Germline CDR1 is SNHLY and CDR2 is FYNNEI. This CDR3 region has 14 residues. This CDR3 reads CASNLQGAGETQYF. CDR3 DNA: TGTGCCAGCAACCTACAGGGGGCGGGAGAGACCCAGTACTTC.

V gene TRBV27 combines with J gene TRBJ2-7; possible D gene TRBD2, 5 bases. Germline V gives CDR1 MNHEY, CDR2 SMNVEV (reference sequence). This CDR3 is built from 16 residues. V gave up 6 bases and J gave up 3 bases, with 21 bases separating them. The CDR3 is CASSLIRPAGLYEQYF. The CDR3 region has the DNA TGTGCCAGCAGCCTTATTCGACCGGCGGGCCTCTACGAGCAGTACTTC.

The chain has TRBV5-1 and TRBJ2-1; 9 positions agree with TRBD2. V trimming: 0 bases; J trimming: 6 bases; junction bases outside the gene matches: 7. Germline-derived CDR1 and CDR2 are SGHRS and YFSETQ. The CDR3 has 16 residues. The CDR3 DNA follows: TGCGCCAGCAGCTTGGCCCCCAGCGGGGGGTCCAATGAGCAGTTCTTC. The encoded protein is CASSLAPSGGSNEQFF.

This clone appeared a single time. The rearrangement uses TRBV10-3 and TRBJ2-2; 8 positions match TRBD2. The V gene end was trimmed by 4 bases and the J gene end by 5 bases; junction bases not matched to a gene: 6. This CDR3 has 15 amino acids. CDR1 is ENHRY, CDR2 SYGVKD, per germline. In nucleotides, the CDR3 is TGTGCCATCAGTGCGGGAGGGCCGGGGACCGGGGAGCTGTTTTTT. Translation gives CAISAGGPGTGELFF.

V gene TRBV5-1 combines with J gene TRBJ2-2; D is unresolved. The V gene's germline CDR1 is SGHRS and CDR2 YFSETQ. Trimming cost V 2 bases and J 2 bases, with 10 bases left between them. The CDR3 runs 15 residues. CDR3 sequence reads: CASSFPAANTGELFF. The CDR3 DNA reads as TGCGCCAGCAGCTTCCCCGCGGCTAACACCGGGGAGCTGTTTTTT. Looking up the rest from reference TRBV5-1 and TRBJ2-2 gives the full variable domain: KAGVTQTPRYLIKTRGQQVTLSCSPISGHRSVSWYQQTPGQGLQFLFEYFSETQRNKGNFPGRFSGRQFSNSRSEMNVSTLELGDSALYLCASSFPAANTGELFFGEGSRLTVL.

CDR3 nucleotides: TGTGCCAGCAGGACGGGACAGGGCTCTCAGCCCCAGCATTTT. This gives the protein CASRTGQGSQPQHF. The V and J genes are TRBV6-5 and TRBJ1-5, with TRBD1 matching over 9 bases. V gave up 6 bases and J gave up 6 bases; unmatched junction bases: 6. The CDR3 sequence is 14 residues long. Germline V gene sequence: CDR1 MNHEY, CDR2 SVGAGI.

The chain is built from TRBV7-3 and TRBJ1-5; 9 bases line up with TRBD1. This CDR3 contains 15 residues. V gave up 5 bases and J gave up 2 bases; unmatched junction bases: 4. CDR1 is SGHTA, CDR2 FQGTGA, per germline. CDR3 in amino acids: CASSPRDRGNQPQHF. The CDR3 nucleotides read TGTGCCAGCAGCCCCCGGGACAGGGGCAATCAGCCCCAGCATTTT.

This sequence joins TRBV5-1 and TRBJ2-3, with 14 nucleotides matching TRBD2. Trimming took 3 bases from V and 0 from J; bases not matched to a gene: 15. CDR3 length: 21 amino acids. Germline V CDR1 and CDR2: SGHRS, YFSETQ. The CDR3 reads CASSSDRTSGGLRASTDTQYF. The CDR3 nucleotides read TGCGCCAGCAGCTCCGACCGGACTAGCGGGGGGTTACGGGCTAGCACAGATACGCAGTATTTT.

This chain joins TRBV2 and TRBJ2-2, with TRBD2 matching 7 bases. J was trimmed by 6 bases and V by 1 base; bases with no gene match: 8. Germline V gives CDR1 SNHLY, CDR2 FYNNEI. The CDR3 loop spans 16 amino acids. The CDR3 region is CASSEGPGRDSGELFF. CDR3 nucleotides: TGTGCCAGCAGTGAAGGCCCAGGGAGGGATTCCGGGGAGCTGTTTTTT.